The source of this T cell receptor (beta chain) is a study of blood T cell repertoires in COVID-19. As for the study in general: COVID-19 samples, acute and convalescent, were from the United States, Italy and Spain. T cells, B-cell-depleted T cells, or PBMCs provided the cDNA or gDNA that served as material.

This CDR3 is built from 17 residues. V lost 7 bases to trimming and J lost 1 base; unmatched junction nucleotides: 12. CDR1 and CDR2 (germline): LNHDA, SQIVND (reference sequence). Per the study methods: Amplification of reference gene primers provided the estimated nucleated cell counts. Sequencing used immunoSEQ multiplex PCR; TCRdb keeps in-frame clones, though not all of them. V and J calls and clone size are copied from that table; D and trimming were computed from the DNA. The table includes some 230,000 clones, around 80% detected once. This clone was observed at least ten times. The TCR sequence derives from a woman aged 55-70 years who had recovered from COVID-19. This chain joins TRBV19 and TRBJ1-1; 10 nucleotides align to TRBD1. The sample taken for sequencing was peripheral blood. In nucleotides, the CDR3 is TGTGCCAGTACCTCGGGACAGGGGAGGTTGGGGAACACTGAAGCTTTCTTT. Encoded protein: CASTSGQGRLGNTEAFF.